This entry concerns a single T cell receptor (beta chain). Because the CDR3 is missing its conserved closing phenylalanine or tryptophan, this is likely a read error. RNA was extracted from bulk tissue without any cell sorting. The sample is drawn from a study of tumor and adjacent non-tumor tissue in lung cancer. Study-wide context: Stage I to III disease affected ten to eleven men and 5 women aged about 30 to 76.

The germline V gene encodes CDR1 DFQATT and CDR2 SNEGSKA (reference sequence). The CDR3 is made up of 13 amino acids. V lost 4 bases and J 3 bases, leaving 12 bases between the germline ends. A modified ARM-PCR protocol with three rounds of nested PCR amplified TCRbeta. TCRdb redid the calling of the multiplex PCR reads with MiXCR, one entry per CDR3 protein. Altogether 65,000 to 90,000 distinct CDR3 sequences are present, around 80% being singletons, with the ten largest covering 10% to 15%. This chain joins TRBV20-1 and TRBJ1-1, with D unresolved. The clonotype was recovered from a woman aged 45-59 years with non-small cell lung cancer. Material for sequencing was lung tumor tissue. CDR3 region: CSATRAADTEAFY. CDR3 DNA: TGCAGTGCTACCCGGGCAGCGGACACTGAAGCTTTCTAT.